This TCR beta chain is drawn from a study of Graves' ophthalmopathy and Graves' hyperthyroidism. Germline V gene sequence: CDR1 MRHNA, CDR2 SNTAGT. This CDR3 contains 14 residues. V was shortened by 0 bases and J by 0 bases, with 5 bases between the two germline ends. Each donor who had ophthalmopathy showed moderate-to-severe activity, a CAS of ≥3, a NOSPECS of ≥4, and a duration under 3 months. Other autoimmune diseases, uncontrolled infections, pregnancy or lactation led to the exclusion of patients. Amplification of TCR beta CDR3 regions used RNA transcripts. HTBI primers primed a first-round RT-PCR, and a second-round multiplex PCR followed. Using its own MiXCR run on the multiplex PCR reads, TCRdb lists one record per CDR3 protein. In the table there are 150,000 or so distinct CDR3 sequences, approximately 40% of which are singletons.

This chain uses TRBV6-4 with TRBJ1-1; unclear D gene. This TCR was sampled from a man younger than 40 with Graves' ophthalmopathy. Sequenced: peripheral blood. The CDR3 DNA follows: TGTGCCAGCAGTGACTCGTCCCTGAACACTGAAGCTTTCTTT. Translated, it gives CASSDSSLNTEAFF.